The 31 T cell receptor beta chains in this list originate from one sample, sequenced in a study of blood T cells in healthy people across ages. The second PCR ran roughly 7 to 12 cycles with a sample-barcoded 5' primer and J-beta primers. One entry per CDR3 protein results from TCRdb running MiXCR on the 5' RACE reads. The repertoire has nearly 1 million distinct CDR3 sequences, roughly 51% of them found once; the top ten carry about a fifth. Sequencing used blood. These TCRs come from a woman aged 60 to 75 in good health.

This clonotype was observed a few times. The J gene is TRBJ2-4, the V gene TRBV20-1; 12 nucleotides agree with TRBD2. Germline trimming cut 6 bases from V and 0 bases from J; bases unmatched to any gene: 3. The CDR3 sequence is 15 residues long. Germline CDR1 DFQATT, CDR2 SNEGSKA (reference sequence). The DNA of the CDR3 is TGCAGTGCGACGACTAGCGGGAGAGCCAAAAACATTCAGTACTTC. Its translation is CSATTSGRAKNIQYF.

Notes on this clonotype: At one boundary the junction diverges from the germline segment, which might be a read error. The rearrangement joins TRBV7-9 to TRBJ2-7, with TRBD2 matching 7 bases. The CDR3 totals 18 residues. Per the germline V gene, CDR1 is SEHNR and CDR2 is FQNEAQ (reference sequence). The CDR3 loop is CASSFWGGTASSSYEQYF. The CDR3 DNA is TGTGCCAGCAGCTTCTGGGGAGGGACTGCCTCCAGCTCCTACGAGCAGTACTTT.

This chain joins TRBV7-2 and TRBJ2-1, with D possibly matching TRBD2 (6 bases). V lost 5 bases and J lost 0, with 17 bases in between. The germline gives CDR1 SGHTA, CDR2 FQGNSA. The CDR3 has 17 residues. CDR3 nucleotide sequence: TGTGCCAGCAGCACAGACCCACCTAGCGTCTCCTACAATGAGCAGTTCTTC. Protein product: CASSTDPPSVSYNEQFF. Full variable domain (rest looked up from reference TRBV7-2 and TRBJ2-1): GAGVSQSPSNKVTEKGKDVELRCDPISGHTALYWYRQSLGQGLEFLIYFQGNSAPDKSGLPSDRFSAERTGGSVSTLTIQRTQQEDSAVYLCASSTDPPSVSYNEQFFGPGTRLTVL.

CDR3 region: CSVVGAASYNEQFF. The CDR3 DNA reads TGCAGCGTTGTAGGGGCAGCCTCCTACAATGAGCAGTTCTTC. The chain combines TRBV29-1 with TRBJ2-1; a possible D gene is TRBD1 (5 bases). Trimming removed 4 bases at V and 0 bases at J, with 10 bases between. This CDR3 has 14 amino acids. Germline CDR1 and CDR2: SQVTM and ANQGSEA.

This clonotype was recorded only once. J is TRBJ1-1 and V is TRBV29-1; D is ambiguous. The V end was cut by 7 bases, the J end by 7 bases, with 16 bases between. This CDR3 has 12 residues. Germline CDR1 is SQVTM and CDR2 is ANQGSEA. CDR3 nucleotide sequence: TGCAGCGGCTTGGACCCAAGGGATGAAGCTTTCTTT. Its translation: CSGLDPRDEAFF.

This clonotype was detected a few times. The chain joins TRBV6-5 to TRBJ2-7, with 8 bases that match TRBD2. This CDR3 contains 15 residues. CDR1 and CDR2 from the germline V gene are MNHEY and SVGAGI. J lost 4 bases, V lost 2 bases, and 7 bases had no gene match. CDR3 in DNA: TGTGCCAGCAGTTACCGCGGGACTAGGCGATACGAGCAGTACTTC. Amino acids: CASSYRGTRRYEQYF.

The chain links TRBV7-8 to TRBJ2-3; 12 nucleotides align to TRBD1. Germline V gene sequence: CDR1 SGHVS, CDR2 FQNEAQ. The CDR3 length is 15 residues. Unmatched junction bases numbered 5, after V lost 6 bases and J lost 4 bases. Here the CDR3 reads CASRLGTGGADTQYF. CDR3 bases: TGTGCCAGCAGACTCGGGACAGGGGGCGCAGATACGCAGTATTTT.

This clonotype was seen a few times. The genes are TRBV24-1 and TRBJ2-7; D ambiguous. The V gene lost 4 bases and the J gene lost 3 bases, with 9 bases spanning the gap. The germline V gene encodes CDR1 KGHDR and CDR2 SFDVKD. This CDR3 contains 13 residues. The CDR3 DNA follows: TGTGCCACCAGTGAAAGCAACGGCTACGAGCAGTACTTC. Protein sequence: CATSESNGYEQYF.

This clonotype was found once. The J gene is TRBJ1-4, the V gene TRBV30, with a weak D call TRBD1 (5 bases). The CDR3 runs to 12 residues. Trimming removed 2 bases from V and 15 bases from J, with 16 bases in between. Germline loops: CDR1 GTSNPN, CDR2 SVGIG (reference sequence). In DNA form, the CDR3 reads TGTGCCTGGAGTAAGGGAGGGGAAAAGATGTTTTTT. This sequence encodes CAWSKGGEKMFF.

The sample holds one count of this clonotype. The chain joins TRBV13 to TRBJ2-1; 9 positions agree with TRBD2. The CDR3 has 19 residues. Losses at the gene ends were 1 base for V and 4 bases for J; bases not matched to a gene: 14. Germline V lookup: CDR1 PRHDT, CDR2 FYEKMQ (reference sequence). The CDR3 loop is CASSLAGVLAGEVYNEQFF. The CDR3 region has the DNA TGTGCCAGCAGCTTAGCAGGGGTTTTAGCGGGAGAGGTTTACAATGAGCAGTTCTTC. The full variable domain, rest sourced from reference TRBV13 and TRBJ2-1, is AAGVIQSPRHLIKEKRETATLKCYPIPRHDTVYWYQQGPGQDPQFLISFYEKMQSDKGSIPDRFSAQQFSDYHSELNMSSLELGDSALYFCASSLAGVLAGEVYNEQFFGPGTRLTVL.

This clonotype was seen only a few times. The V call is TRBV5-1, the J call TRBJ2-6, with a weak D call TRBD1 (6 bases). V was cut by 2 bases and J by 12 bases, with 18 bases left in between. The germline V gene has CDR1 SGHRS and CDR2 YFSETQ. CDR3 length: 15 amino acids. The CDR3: CASSFRQDPRGVLTF. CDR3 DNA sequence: TGCGCCAGCAGCTTCCGACAGGACCCAAGGGGCGTCCTGACTTTC.

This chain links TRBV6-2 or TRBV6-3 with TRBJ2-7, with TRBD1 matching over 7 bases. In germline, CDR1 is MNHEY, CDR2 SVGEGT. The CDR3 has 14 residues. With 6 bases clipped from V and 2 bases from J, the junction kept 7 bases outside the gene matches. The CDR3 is CASRAGTVTYEQYF. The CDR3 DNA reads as TGTGCCAGCAGAGCCGGGACAGTTACCTACGAGCAGTACTTC.

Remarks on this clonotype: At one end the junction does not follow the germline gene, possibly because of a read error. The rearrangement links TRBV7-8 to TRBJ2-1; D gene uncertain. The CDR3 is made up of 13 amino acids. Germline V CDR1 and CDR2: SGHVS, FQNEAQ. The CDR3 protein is CASSRRTHNEQFF. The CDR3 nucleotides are TGTGCCAGCAGCAGACGTACACACAACGAGCAGTTCTTC.

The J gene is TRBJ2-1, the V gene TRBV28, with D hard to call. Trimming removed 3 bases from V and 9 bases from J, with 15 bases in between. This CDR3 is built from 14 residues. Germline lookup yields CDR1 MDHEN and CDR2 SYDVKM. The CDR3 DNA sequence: TGTGCCAGCAGTTTTTTCGGGCTTGCTATTGAGCAGTTCTTC. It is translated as CASSFFGLAIEQFF.

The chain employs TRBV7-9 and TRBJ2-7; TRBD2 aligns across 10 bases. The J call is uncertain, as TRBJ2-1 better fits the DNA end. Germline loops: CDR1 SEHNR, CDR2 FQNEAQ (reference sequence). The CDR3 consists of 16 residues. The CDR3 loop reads CASSPRSGRRGSEQFF. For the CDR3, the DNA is TGTGCCAGCAGCCCACGTAGCGGGAGGAGGGGTAGTGAGCAGTTCTTC.

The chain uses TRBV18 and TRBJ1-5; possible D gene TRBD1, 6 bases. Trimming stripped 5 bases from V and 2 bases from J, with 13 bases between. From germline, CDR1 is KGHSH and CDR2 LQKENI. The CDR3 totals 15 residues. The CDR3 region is CASSSGAYGNQPQHF. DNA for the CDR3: TGTGCCAGCTCATCAGGGGCCTATGGCAATCAGCCCCAGCATTTT.

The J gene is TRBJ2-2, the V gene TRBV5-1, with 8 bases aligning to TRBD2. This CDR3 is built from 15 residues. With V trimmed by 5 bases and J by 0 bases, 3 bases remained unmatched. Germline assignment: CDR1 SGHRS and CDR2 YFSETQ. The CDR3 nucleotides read TGCGCCAGCAGTTTAGCGGGACCGAACACCGGGGAGCTGTTTTTT. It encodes CASSLAGPNTGELFF.

The chain's CDR3 is CASSLVLAETASTDTQYF. CDR3 in DNA: TGTGCCAGCAGTTTGGTACTAGCGGAGACGGCTAGCACAGATACGCAGTATTTT. V gene TRBV28 combines with J gene TRBJ2-3; 8 positions agree with TRBD2. The germline CDR1 and CDR2 sequences are MDHEN and SYDVKM. V shed 3 bases, J shed 0 bases, and the junction held 11 bases outside the gene matches. The CDR3 contains 18 residues.

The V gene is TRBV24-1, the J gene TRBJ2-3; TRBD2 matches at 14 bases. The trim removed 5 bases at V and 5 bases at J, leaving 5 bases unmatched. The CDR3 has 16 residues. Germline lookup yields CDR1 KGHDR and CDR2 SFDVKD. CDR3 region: CATSGGLAGEGDTQYF. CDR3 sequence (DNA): TGTGCCACCAGTGGGGGACTAGCGGGAGAGGGAGATACGCAGTATTTT.

Here the CDR3 reads CASSFSPWGTKYNEQFF. The CDR3 nucleotides read TGTGCCAGCAGTTTTTCACCATGGGGGACCAAATACAATGAGCAGTTCTTC. This chain uses TRBV12-3 or TRBV12-4 with TRBJ2-1; D might be TRBD1 or TRBD2, each matching 5 bases. Trimming took 3 bases from V and 4 from J, leaving 19 bases between them. The CDR3 consists of 17 residues.

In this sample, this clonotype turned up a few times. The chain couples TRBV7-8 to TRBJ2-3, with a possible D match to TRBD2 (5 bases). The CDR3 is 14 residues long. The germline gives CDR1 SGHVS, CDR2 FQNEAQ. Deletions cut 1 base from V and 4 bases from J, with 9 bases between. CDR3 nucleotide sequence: TGTGCCAGCAGCTTAGGACCGCGGGCAGATACGCAGTATTTT. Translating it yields CASSLGPRADTQYF.

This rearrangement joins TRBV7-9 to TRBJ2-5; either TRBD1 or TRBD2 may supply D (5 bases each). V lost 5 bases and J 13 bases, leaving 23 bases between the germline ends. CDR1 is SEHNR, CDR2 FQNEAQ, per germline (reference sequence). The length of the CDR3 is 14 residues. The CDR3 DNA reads TGTGCCAGCAGCACAATTGCTCGGGACCAACCCCCGTACTTC. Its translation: CASSTIARDQPPYF.

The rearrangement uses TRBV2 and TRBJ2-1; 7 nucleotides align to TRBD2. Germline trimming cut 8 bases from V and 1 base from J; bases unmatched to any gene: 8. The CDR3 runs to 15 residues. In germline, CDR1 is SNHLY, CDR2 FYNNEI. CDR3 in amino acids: CASVREKLSYNEQFF. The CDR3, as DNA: TGTGCCAGCGTGCGGGAGAAGCTTTCCTACAATGAGCAGTTCTTC.

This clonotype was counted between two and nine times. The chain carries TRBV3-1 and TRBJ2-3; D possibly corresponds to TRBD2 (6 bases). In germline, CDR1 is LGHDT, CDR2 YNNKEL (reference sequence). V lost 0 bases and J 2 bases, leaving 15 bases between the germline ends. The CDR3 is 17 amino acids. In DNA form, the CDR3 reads TGTGCCAGCAGCCAAGAAACCCTAGCGCTATTCACAGATACGCAGTATTTT. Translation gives CASSQETLALFTDTQYF.

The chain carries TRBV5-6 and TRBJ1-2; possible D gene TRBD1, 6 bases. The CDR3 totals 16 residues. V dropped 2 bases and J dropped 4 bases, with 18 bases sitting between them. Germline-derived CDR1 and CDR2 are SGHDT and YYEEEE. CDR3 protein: CASSFYGTQDVYGYTF. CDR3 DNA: TGTGCCAGCAGCTTTTATGGGACACAGGATGTCTATGGCTACACCTTC.

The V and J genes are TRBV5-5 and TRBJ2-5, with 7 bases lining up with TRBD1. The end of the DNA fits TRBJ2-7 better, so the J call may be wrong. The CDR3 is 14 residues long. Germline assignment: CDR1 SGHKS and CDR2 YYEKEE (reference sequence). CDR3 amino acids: CASSLDRGTDEQYF. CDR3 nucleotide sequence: TGTGCCAGCAGCTTGGACAGGGGAACCGACGAGCAGTACTTC.

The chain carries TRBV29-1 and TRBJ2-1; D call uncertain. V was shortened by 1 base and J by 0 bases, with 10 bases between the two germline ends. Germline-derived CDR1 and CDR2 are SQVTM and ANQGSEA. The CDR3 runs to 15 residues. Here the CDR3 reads CSVEGPRSSYNEQFF. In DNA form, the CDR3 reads TGCAGCGTTGAAGGTCCTCGGAGCTCCTACAATGAGCAGTTCTTC.

CDR3 region: CASSQPTGGGNQPQHF. The CDR3 DNA is TGTGCCAGCAGCCAACCCACAGGTGGAGGCAATCAGCCCCAGCATTTT. This rearrangement joins TRBV4-2 to TRBJ1-5, with D possibly being TRBD1 (5 bases). CDR1 and CDR2 from the germline V gene are LGHNA and YNFKEQ. The CDR3 has 16 amino acids. Trimming took off 2 bases at V and 2 bases at J, with 13 bases between the two ends.

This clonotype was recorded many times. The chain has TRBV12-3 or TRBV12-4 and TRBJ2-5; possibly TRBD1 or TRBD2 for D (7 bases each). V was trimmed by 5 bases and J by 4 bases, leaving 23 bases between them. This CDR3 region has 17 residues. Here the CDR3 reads CASSTSVQGLRGETQYF. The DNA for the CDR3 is TGTGCCAGCAGTACTAGCGTACAGGGGCTGCGGGGAGAGACCCAGTACTTC.

In DNA form, the CDR3 reads TGCAGTGCGGACAGGGCTGAAGCCAAAAACATTCAGTACTTC. Translating gives CSADRAEAKNIQYF. This sequence joins TRBV20-1 and TRBJ2-4, with TRBD1 matching 8 bases. CDR3 length: 14 amino acids. J gave up 0 bases and V 6 bases, and 4 bases lay outside the gene matches. From germline, CDR1 is DFQATT and CDR2 SNEGSKA (reference sequence).

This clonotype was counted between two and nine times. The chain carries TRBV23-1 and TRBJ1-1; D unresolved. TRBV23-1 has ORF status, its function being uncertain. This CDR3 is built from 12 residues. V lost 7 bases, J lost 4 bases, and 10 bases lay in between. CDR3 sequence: CASTRRSTEAFF. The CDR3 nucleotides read TGCGCCAGCACGCGTAGGAGCACTGAAGCTTTCTTT.